This entry lists 14 T cell receptor beta chains sequenced from one sample in a study of neurological immune-mediated disorders. MiXCR, run by TCRdb on the 5' RACE reads, gives a single entry per CDR3 protein. The table shows over 35,000 distinct CDR3 sequences, with 2.5% occurring only once. Sequencing used PBMCs. These receptors were collected from a man younger than 40 with multiple sclerosis.

The table lists this clonotype with many counts. The V gene is TRBV20-1, the J gene TRBJ2-7; 8 bases are shared with TRBD2. Trimming took 2 bases from V and 3 from J; bases not matched to a gene: 9. The germline CDR1 and CDR2 sequences are DFQATT and SNEGSKA (reference sequence). CDR3 length: 15 amino acids. The CDR3 nucleotides read TGCAGTGCTAGAATACGGCGGGGGGCCTTCTACGAGCAGTACTTC. Translated: CSARIRRGAFYEQYF.

The V call is TRBV20-1, the J call TRBJ1-2; unclear D gene. Per the germline V gene, CDR1 is DFQATT and CDR2 is SNEGSKA (reference sequence). CDR3 length: 14 amino acids. V dropped 3 bases and J dropped 6 bases, with 17 bases sitting between them. The CDR3 spells CSASGGPRDNGYTF. The CDR3 DNA is TGCAGTGCTAGTGGCGGACCCCGGGATAATGGCTACACCTTC.

This clonotype has a count of ten or more. This chain links TRBV20-1 with TRBJ2-7; D ambiguous. CDR1 DFQATT and CDR2 SNEGSKA come from the germline V gene (reference sequence). Trimming removed 5 bases from V and 3 bases from J, with 11 bases in between. This CDR3 region has 12 residues. Written as DNA, the CDR3 is TGCAGTGCTCTTCGGACGGACTACGAGCAGTACTTC. It translates to CSALRTDYEQYF.

Ten or more counts support this clonotype. The V call is TRBV4-3, the J call TRBJ2-1; 7 bases map to TRBD2. The CDR3 extends over 16 amino acids. Trimming took 1 base from V and 3 from J; bases not matched to a gene: 6. Germline V gene lookup returns CDR1 LGHNA and CDR2 YSLEER. CDR3 in DNA: TGCGCCAGCAGCCAAGCGGATAGGGACTACTACAATGAGCAGTTCTTC. It is translated as CASSQADRDYYNEQFF.

This clonotype came up many times. The chain joins TRBV12-3 or TRBV12-4 to TRBJ2-1, with no clear D. V was trimmed by 8 bases and J by 7 bases, leaving 18 bases between them. CDR3 size: 14 residues. The CDR3 coding sequence is TGTGCCAGCCGAAGGGTTCAGGTGAGGAATGAGCAGTTCTTC. Translated, it gives CASRRVQVRNEQFF.

This clonotype was recorded many times. V and J are TRBV5-1 and TRBJ1-1; D ambiguous. The CDR3 is 13 residues long. Germline assignment: CDR1 SGHRS and CDR2 YFSETQ. The ends were cut back, 7 bases at V and 6 bases at J, with 16 bases in the middle. CDR3 nucleotide sequence: TGCGCCAGCTCGCGCCAGGAAAAGGCTGAAGCTTTCTTT. Protein sequence: CASSRQEKAEAFF.

This clonotype was counted many times. The CDR3 reads CASSHGQRGNSPLHF. The CDR3 nucleotides are TGTGCCAGCAGCCACGGCCAAAGGGGTAATTCACCCCTCCACTTT. V and J are TRBV12-3 or TRBV12-4 and TRBJ1-6, with a weak D call TRBD1 (5 bases). This CDR3 contains 15 residues. V was trimmed by 6 bases and J by 6 bases, leaving 15 bases between them.

This clonotype was seen at least ten times. J is TRBJ2-1 and V is TRBV7-2, with D perhaps TRBD1 or TRBD2 (5 bases each). Germline CDR1 and CDR2: SGHTA and FQGNSA. V dropped 4 bases and J dropped 7 bases, with 14 bases sitting between them. The CDR3 is 14 residues long. The CDR3 nucleotides read TGTGCCAGCAGCTATAACGGGGCAGGGAATGAGCAGTTCTTC. Translation gives CASSYNGAGNEQFF.

This clonotype was seen at least ten times. The chain links TRBV10-3 to TRBJ1-2; D perhaps matches TRBD1 (6 bases). The CDR3 is 12 amino acids. Germline assignment: CDR1 ENHRY and CDR2 SYGVKD. V lost 10 bases to trimming and J lost 10 bases, with 19 bases between them. The CDR3 region is CATRGVGVDYTF. The CDR3, as DNA: TGTGCCACCAGGGGCGTGGGGGTTGACTACACCTTC.

This clonotype was found many times. The chain carries TRBV5-5 and TRBJ2-5; D gene ambiguous. Trimming pared 0 bases from V and 1 base from J, leaving 13 bases between. The germline gives CDR1 SGHKS, CDR2 YYEKEE (reference sequence). The CDR3 is 16 residues long. This CDR3 reads CASSLGPGPGQETQYF. The CDR3 DNA reads as TGTGCCAGCAGCTTGGGCCCCGGTCCAGGCCAAGAGACCCAGTACTTC.

This clonotype appeared many times. J is TRBJ1-2 and V is TRBV12-3 or TRBV12-4; tentative D call: TRBD1 (5 bases). Trimming removed 4 bases at V and 2 bases at J, with 8 bases between. This CDR3 comprises 13 residues. The CDR3 loop is CASSSTENYGYTF. Here the CDR3 DNA reads TGTGCCAGCAGTTCGACAGAGAACTATGGCTACACCTTC.

This clonotype has ten or more counts. The V and J genes are TRBV27 and TRBJ1-5; D call uncertain. V lost 5 bases to trimming and J lost 10 bases, with 15 bases between them. Germline-derived CDR1 and CDR2 are MNHEY and SMNVEV (reference sequence). The CDR3 is made up of 13 amino acids. As DNA, the CDR3 is TGTGCCAGCAGTATACATATCAGCAACCCCCAGCATTTT. Translating it yields CASSIHISNPQHF.

This clonotype occurred a few times. The chain uses TRBV21-1 and TRBJ1-2; the table's D call, TRBD1, has no DNA check behind it. TRBV21-1 corresponds to a pseudogene. The CDR3 runs 15 residues. The CDR3 DNA sequence: TGTGCCAGCAGCAAAGCAAGGACAGCACGCTATGGCTACACCTTC. It specifies CASSKARTARYGYTF.

This clonotype was recorded many times. This sequence joins TRBV12-3 or TRBV12-4 and TRBJ1-1; D remains unclear. V lost 3 bases and J 4 bases, leaving 6 bases between the germline ends. CDR3 length equals 12 residues. For the CDR3, the DNA is TGTGCCAGCAGTTTTCGAGGCACTGAAGCTTTCTTT. This translates into CASSFRGTEAFF.